This T cell receptor beta chain appears in the sequencing data of a study of cytomegalovirus exposure and HLA in healthy donors. General study results and limits: The study put 150 to 200 TCR beta chains on its list as cytomegalovirus-associated.

The germline V gene has CDR1 SEHNR and CDR2 FQNEAQ (reference sequence). V was pared by 7 bases and J by 4 bases, with 7 bases between. The CDR3 runs to 11 residues. The repertoire was sequenced with immunoSEQ multiplex PCR; TCRdb's copy has only in-frame clones and lacks some. The table includes about 120,000 clones, about 82% detected once. Note on this clone: Its target is unknown. A clone one base away is much larger, so this may be a read error.

The specimen was PBMCs. The chain employs TRBV7-9 and TRBJ1-1; no clear D gene. This clonotype originated in a young man in good health and CMV-seronegative. The CDR3 DNA is TGTGCCAGCAACCCGGGCACTGAAGCTTTCTTT. Translating gives CASNPGTEAFF.